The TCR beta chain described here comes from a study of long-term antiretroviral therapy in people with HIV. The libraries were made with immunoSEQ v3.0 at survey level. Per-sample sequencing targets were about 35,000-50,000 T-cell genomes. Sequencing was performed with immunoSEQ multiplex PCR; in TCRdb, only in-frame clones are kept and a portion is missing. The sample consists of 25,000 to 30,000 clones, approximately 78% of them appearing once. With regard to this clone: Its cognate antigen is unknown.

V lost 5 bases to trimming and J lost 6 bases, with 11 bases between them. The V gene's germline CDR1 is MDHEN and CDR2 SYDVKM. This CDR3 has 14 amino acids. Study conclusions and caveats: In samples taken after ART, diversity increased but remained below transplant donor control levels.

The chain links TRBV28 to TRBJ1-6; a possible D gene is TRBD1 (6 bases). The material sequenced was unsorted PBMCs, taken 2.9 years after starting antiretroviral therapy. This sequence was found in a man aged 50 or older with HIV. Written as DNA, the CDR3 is TGTGCCAGCAGTATGACAGGTCCTAATTCACCCCTCCACTTT. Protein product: CASSMTGPNSPLHF.